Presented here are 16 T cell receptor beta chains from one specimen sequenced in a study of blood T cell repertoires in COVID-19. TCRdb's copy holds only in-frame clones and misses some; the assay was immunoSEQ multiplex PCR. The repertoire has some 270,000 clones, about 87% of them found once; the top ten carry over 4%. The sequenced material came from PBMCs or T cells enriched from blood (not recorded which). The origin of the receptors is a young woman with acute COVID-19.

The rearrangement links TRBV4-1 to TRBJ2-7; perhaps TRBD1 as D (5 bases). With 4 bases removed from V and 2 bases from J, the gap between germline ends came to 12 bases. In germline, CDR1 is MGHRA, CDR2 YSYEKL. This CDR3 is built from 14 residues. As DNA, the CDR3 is TGCGCCAGCAGCCTCGGAAGGGGAACCTACGAGCAGTACTTC. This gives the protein CASSLGRGTYEQYF.

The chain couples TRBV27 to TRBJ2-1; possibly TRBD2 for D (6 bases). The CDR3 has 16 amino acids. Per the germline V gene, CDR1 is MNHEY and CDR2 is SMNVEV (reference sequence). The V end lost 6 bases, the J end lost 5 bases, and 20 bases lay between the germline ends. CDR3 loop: CASSWGVFGSHNEQFF. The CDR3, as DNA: TGTGCCAGCAGCTGGGGGGTCTTCGGATCCCACAATGAGCAGTTCTTC.

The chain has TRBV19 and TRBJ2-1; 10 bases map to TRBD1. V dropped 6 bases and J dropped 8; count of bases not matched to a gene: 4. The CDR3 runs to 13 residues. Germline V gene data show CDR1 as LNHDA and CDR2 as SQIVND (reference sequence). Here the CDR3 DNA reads TGTGCCAGTAGATCCGACAGGGGGCATGAGCAGTTCTTC. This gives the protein CASRSDRGHEQFF.

CDR3 sequence: CASSITSGSGDTQYF. CDR3 in DNA: TGTGCCAGTAGTATTACTAGCGGGAGTGGGGATACGCAGTATTTT. The chain combines TRBV19 with TRBJ2-3, with TRBD2 matching over 11 bases. This CDR3 comprises 15 residues. Germline V gives CDR1 LNHDA, CDR2 SQIVND (reference sequence). V shed 3 bases, J shed 6 bases, and the junction held 5 bases outside the gene matches. Full variable domain (missing parts from reference TRBV19 and TRBJ2-3): DGGITQSPKYLFRKEGQNVTLSCEQNLNHDAMYWYRQDPGQGLRLIYYSQIVNDFQKGDIAEGYSVSREKKESFPLTVTSAQKNPTAFYLCASSITSGSGDTQYFGPGTRLTVL.

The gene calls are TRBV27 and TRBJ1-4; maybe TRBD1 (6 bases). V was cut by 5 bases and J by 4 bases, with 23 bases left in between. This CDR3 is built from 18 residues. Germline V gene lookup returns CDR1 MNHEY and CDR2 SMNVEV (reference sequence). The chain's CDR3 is CASSTIGGGAGSNEKLFF. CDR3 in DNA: TGTGCCAGCAGTACAATTGGTGGGGGGGCAGGGAGTAATGAAAAACTGTTTTTT. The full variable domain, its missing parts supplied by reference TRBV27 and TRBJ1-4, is EAQVTQNPRYLITVTGKKLTVTCSQNMNHEYMSWYRQDPGLGLRQIYYSMNVEVTDKGDVPEGYKVSRKEKRNFPLILESPSPNQTSLYFCASSTIGGGAGSNEKLFFGSGTQLSVL.

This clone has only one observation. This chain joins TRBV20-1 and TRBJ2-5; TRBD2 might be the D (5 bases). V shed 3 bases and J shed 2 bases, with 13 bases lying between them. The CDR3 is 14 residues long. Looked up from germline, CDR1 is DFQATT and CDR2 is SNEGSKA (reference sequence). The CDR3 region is CSASLVGSQETQYF. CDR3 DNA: TGCAGTGCTAGTCTTGTAGGGAGTCAAGAGACCCAGTACTTC.

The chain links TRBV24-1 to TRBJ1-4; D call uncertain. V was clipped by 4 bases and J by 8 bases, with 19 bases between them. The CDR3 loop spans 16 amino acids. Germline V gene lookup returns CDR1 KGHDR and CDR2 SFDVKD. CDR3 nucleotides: TGTGCCACCAGTGAGCCAATCGGGGAGGGAAACGAAAAACTGTTTTTT. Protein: CATSEPIGEGNEKLFF.

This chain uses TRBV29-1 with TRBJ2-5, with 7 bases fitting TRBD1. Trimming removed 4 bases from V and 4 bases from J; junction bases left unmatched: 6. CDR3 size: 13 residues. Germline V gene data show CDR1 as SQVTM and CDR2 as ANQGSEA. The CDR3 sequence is CSVVKGATETQYF. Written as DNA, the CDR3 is TGCAGCGTTGTTAAGGGGGCCACAGAGACCCAGTACTTC.

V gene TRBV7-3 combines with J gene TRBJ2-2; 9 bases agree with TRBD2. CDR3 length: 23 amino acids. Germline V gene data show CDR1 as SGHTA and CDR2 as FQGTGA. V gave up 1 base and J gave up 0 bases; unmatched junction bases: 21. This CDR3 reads CASSLIGFSSGRGEVTNTGELFF. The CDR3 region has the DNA TGTGCCAGCAGCTTAATTGGGTTTAGTAGCGGGAGAGGGGAAGTTACGAACACCGGGGAGCTGTTTTTT.

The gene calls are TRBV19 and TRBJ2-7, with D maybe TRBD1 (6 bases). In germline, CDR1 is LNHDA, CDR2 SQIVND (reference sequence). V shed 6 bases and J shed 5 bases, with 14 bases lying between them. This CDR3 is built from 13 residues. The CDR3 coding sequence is TGTGCCAGTAGCACCGGGACATACCACGAGCAGTACTTC. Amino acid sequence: CASSTGTYHEQYF.

This chain's CDR3 is CASSLVRGAPEKLFF. In nucleotides, the CDR3 is TGTGCCAGCAGCTTAGTGCGGGGGGCGCCTGAAAAACTGTTTTTT. V gene TRBV7-8 combines with J gene TRBJ1-4; tentative D call: TRBD1 (6 bases). Germline V gene sequence: CDR1 SGHVS, CDR2 FQNEAQ. V lost 1 base and J 7 bases, leaving 13 bases between the germline ends. This CDR3 has 15 amino acids. The complete variable domain, with remaining parts taken from reference TRBV7-8 and TRBJ1-4, reads GAGVSQSPRYKVAKRGQDVALRCDPISGHVSLFWYQQALGQGPEFLTYFQNEAQLDKSGLPSDRFFAERPEGSVSTLKIQRTQQEDSAVYLCASSLVRGAPEKLFFGSGTQLSVL.

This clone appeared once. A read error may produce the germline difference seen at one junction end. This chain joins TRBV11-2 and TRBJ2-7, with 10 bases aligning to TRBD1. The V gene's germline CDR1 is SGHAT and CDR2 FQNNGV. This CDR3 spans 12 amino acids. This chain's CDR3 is CASSLDRTGGRF. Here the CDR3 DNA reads TGTGCCAGCAGCTTAGATCGGACAGGGGGGAGATTC.

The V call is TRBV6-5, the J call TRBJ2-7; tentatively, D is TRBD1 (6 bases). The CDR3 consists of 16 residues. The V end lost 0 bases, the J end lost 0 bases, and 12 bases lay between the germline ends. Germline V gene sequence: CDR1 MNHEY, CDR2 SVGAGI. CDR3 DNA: TGTGCCAGCAGTTACTCAGGGGGACGCACCTCCTACGAGCAGTACTTC. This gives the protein CASSYSGGRTSYEQYF.

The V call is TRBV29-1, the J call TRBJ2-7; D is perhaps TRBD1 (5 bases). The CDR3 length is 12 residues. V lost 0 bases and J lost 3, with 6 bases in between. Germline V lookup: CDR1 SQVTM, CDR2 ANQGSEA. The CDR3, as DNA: TGCAGCGTTGAAGAGGGGCGCTACGAGCAGTACTTC. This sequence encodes CSVEEGRYEQYF.

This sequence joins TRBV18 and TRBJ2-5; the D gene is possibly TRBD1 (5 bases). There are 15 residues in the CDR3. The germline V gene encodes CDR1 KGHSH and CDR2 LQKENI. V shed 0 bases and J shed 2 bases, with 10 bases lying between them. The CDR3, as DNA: TGTGCCAGCTCACCACCGTTCGACAGTCAAGAGACCCAGTACTTC. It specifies CASSPPFDSQETQYF.

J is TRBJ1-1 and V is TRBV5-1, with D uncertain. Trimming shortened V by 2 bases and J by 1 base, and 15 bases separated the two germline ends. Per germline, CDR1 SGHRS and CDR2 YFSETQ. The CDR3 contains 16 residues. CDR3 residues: CASSFSTFGSNTEAFF. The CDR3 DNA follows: TGCGCCAGCAGCTTCTCAACATTCGGGTCGAACACTGAAGCTTTCTTT. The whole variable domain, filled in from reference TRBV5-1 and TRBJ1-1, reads KAGVTQTPRYLIKTRGQQVTLSCSPISGHRSVSWYQQTPGQGLQFLFEYFSETQRNKGNFPGRFSGRQFSNSRSEMNVSTLELGDSALYLCASSFSTFGSNTEAFFGQGTRLTVV.